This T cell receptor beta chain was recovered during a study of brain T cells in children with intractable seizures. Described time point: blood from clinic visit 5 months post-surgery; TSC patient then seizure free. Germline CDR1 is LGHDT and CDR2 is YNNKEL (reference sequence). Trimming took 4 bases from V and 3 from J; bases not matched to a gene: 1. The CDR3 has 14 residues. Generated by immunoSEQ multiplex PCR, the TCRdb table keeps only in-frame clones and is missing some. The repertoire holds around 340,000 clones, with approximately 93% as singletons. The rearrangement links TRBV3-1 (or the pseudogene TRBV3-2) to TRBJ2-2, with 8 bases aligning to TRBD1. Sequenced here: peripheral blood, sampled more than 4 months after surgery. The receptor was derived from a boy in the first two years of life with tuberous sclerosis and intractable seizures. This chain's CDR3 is CASSPTGDTGELFF. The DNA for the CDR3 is TGTGCCAGCAGCCCGACAGGGGACACCGGGGAGCTGTTTTTT.